This passage covers 13 T cell receptor beta chains from one sample sequenced in a study of a mutant IDH1 vaccine in newly diagnosed glioma. TCRdb keeps only in-frame clones here, not all; method: immunoSEQ multiplex PCR. Altogether some 25,000 clones are present, 70% to 80% being singletons, with the ten largest covering approximately 10%. Indicated time point: week 11, during vaccination. The vaccine gave 300 ug of a 20-mer mutant IDH1 peptide subcutaneously per dose. The antigens for these receptors are not known. Sequenced here: PBMCs, sampled from a glioma patient whose treatment included an IDH1 peptide vaccine. The receptors here all came from a woman aged 18 to 35 with glioma.

The chain links TRBV19 to TRBJ1-5, with D possibly TRBD1 on 5 matching bases. Between the trimmed V and J ends, which lost 3 bases and 2 bases, there was a span of 14 bases. This CDR3 is built from 16 residues. Germline CDR1 and CDR2: LNHDA and SQIVND (reference sequence). The CDR3 nucleotides are TGTGCCAGTAGTATTACGGGGGACTTGGGCAATCAGCCCCAGCATTTT. Translation: CASSITGDLGNQPQHF.

The chain recombines TRBV4-1 with TRBJ2-5; D is possibly TRBD2 (5 bases). The CDR3 covers 17 residues. In germline, CDR1 is MGHRA, CDR2 YSYEKL. V was clipped by 2 bases and J by 5 bases, with 21 bases between them. The CDR3 sequence: CASSQPYRGSSTETQYF. CDR3 in DNA: TGCGCCAGCAGCCAACCATACAGAGGATCTAGCACGGAGACCCAGTACTTC.

Here the CDR3 DNA reads TGTGCCAGCAGCCACTTACAGGGGAAAGTTCGCTATAGCAATCAGCCCCAGCATTTT. Residues: CASSHLQGKVRYSNQPQHF. The chain combines TRBV21-1 with TRBJ1-5; the D call in the table, TRBD1, was not verified against the DNA. TRBV21-1 has pseudogene status. CDR3 size: 19 residues.

J is TRBJ2-1 and V is TRBV7-9; 8 nucleotides match TRBD2. Germline lookup yields CDR1 SEHNR and CDR2 FQNEAQ (reference sequence). The V segment lost 2 bases and the J segment 0 bases; nucleotides outside the gene matches: 0. The length of the CDR3 is 15 residues. The CDR3 region has the DNA TGTGCCAGCAGCTTAAGCGGGAGCTCCTACAATGAGCAGTTCTTC. Protein: CASSLSGSSYNEQFF. Complete variable domain (other parts from reference TRBV7-9 and TRBJ2-1): DTGVSQNPRHKITKRGQNVTFRCDPISEHNRLYWYRQTLGQGPEFLTYFQNEAQLEKSRLLSDRFSAERPKGSFSTLEIQRTEQGDSAMYLCASSLSGSSYNEQFFGPGTRLTVL.

V usage is TRBV19 and J usage is TRBJ1-2, with D maybe TRBD1 (6 bases). Germline lookup yields CDR1 LNHDA and CDR2 SQIVND (reference sequence). The CDR3 contains 13 residues. Trimming removed 10 bases from V and 7 bases from J, with 19 bases in between. CDR3 sequence: CATRRTESGGYTF. The CDR3 DNA reads TGTGCCACCAGAAGGACAGAGTCGGGTGGCTACACCTTC.

V is TRBV19 and J is TRBJ1-1; D is possibly TRBD1 (5 bases). Trimming removed 2 bases from V and 3 bases from J, with 16 bases in between. CDR1 is LNHDA, CDR2 SQIVND, per germline (reference sequence). CDR3 length equals 16 residues. CDR3 loop: CASSIHPQGGDTEAFF. In DNA form, the CDR3 reads TGTGCCAGTAGTATACACCCCCAGGGTGGGGACACTGAAGCTTTCTTT.

This chain links TRBV28 with TRBJ1-4; D is uncertain. The V and J ends lost 9 bases and 8 bases respectively, with 7 bases between them. The CDR3 runs 10 residues. Per the germline V gene, CDR1 is MDHEN and CDR2 is SYDVKM. The CDR3 here is CARVPEKLFF. The CDR3 nucleotides read TGTGCCAGGGTCCCAGAAAAACTGTTTTTT.

This clone occurred once. The chain has TRBV4-1 and TRBJ2-1, with TRBD1 matching 12 bases. CDR3 length: 16 amino acids. The germline V gene encodes CDR1 MGHRA and CDR2 YSYEKL. The ends lost 4 bases at V and 9 bases at J; junction bases unmatched: 10. The CDR3 nucleotides read TGCGCCAGCAGCCTCACAGCCGGGACAGGGGGCTTTGAGCAGTTCTTC. As protein: CASSLTAGTGGFEQFF.

The V gene is TRBV7-8, the J gene TRBJ1-1; no reliable D call. CDR1 SGHVS and CDR2 FQNEAQ come from the germline V gene. Trimming removed 7 bases from V and 4 bases from J, with 22 bases in between. The CDR3 has 16 residues. The CDR3 nucleotides read TGTGCCAGCACCCCAATGAGGCTAGGTCGAAGCACTGAAGCTTTCTTT. Translated: CASTPMRLGRSTEAFF.

This clone was seen a handful of times. V is TRBV2 and J is TRBJ2-1; D is perhaps TRBD2 (5 bases). V lost 7 bases, J lost 4 bases, and 11 bases lay in between. The CDR3 runs 13 residues. Germline V gives CDR1 SNHLY, CDR2 FYNNEI. Here the CDR3 reads CASTETSYNEQFF. The CDR3, as DNA: TGTGCCAGCACCGAAACTAGTTACAATGAGCAGTTCTTC. Using reference TRBV2 and TRBJ2-1 for the parts outside the CDR3, the full variable domain is EPEVTQTPSHQVTQMGQEVILRCVPISNHLYFYWYRQILGQKVEFLVSFYNNEISEKSEIFDDQFSVERPDGSNFTLKIRSTKLEDSAMYFCASTETSYNEQFFGPGTRLTVL.

This clone has just a few counts. V usage is TRBV9 and J usage is TRBJ1-4; D call uncertain. V was cut by 0 bases and J by 5 bases, with 14 bases left in between. The CDR3 has 16 amino acids. Germline V gene lookup returns CDR1 SGDLS and CDR2 YYNGEE. The CDR3 DNA is TGTGCCAGCAGCGTAGGGGTCGGAGCTGAAAATGAAAAACTGTTTTTT. Residues: CASSVGVGAENEKLFF.

This clone was counted a single time. The genes are TRBV7-9 and TRBJ1-2, with unresolved D. Germline V CDR1 and CDR2: SEHNR, FQNEAQ (reference sequence). The CDR3 runs 15 residues. The V end was cut by 5 bases, the J end by 4 bases, with 17 bases between. This CDR3 is CASSPGTPRAYGYTF. The DNA for the CDR3 is TGTGCCAGCAGCCCCGGCACACCGAGAGCCTATGGCTACACCTTC.

This chain joins TRBV10-3 and TRBJ2-5, with D perhaps matching TRBD1 (5 bases). Trimming cost V 0 bases and J 6 bases, with 11 bases left between them. The germline CDR1 and CDR2 sequences are ENHRY and SYGVKD. The CDR3 spans 14 residues. The CDR3 DNA sequence: TGTGCCATCAGTGAGTCGTCGGCAGGGCAGACCCAGTACTTC. Its translation is CAISESSAGQTQYF.